Described below is a single T cell receptor beta chain sequence and its context. Its matching antigen is unknown. This specimen comes from a study of CD8 T cells in Susac syndrome. Study results and caveats: The authors acknowledged that their TCR sequencing and HLA analysis involved a relatively small number of individuals.

High-throughput TCR beta sequencing covered peripheral CD8+ and CD4+ T cells. The CD8+ and CD4+ T cells were negatively isolated, with the TEMRA cells enriched by FACS. Random-hexamer reverse transcription was applied to about 0.45 to 1 ug RNA. Coverage of TCR beta CDR3 amplification by immunoSEQ multiplex PCR extended to 54 Vbeta and 13 Jbeta. TCRdb reprocessed the immunoSEQ multiplex PCR reads with MiXCR, giving one entry per CDR3 protein. This sample carries 170,000 or so distinct CDR3 sequences, 85% to 95% of them seen once, and the ten largest clones take 0.09% to 0.1%. The receptor's source is a human donor with multiple sclerosis. Input material: CD4+ T cells from PBMCs.

The CDR3 reads CASSSSLWGVSSYNEQFF. DNA of the CDR3: TGTGCCAGCAGTTCCTCGCTGTGGGGGGTCAGCTCCTACAATGAGCAGTTCTTC. The chain uses TRBV28 and TRBJ2-1, with D tentatively TRBD2 (6 bases). Germline V gene sequence: CDR1 MDHEN, CDR2 SYDVKM. V was trimmed by 4 bases and J by 0 bases, leaving 19 bases between them. CDR3 size: 18 residues.